This T cell receptor (beta chain) was sequenced in a study of shared clonotypes between healthy human individuals. Study summary: In total, the donors were a couple of women and a few men aged 18 to 49.

About this clone itself: The antigen remains unidentified.

Everyone who donated was a Caucasian adult who lived in Nashville, Tennessee. This CDR3 is built from 15 residues. V was shortened by 1 base and J by 7 bases, with 16 bases between the two germline ends. CDR1 is SGHDN and CDR2 is FVKESK in the germline V gene. General observations from the study: Non-shared clonotypes had lower generation probabilities than those shared by all four donors. A handful of donors had roughly 5% of their naive CD4 clonotypes in common.

Clones were read by immunoSEQ multiplex PCR, and TCRdb kept only the in-frame ones, dropping some. The data show a few million clones, roughly 92% seen once. The J gene is TRBJ2-5, the V gene TRBV14, with D perhaps given as TRBD1 or TRBD2 (5 bases each). The specimen was naive CD4+ T cells sorted from blood. The subset denotes: CD45RA+ positively selected. The source of this sequence is a man aged 18 to 30 in good health. In DNA form, the CDR3 reads TGTGCCAGCAGCCAAGTTCAGCTTCCGAGGGGGACCCAGTACTTC. This encodes CASSQVQLPRGTQYF.